The rows below give T cell receptor beta chains drawn from one sample of a study of Ad26.COV2.S vaccination and SARS-CoV-2 variants. This table comes from immunoSEQ multiplex PCR, and its TCRdb copy is limited to in-frame clones, with some not included. The repertoire holds about 350,000 clones, with around 90% as singletons. The sample in question was peripheral blood, obtained in a trial of Ad26.COV2.S vaccine versus placebo. The receptors originated from a person between 18 and 65 years old who received the Ad26.COV2.S COVID-19 vaccine or a placebo. Both conserved end residues are part of each CDR3. A D gene is named only where the DNA matches it firmly. Size is stated for part of the rows, as once, few or many counts, or as a class when the clone is expanded.

D gene: -
CDR3 length: 12
clone size: -
J gene: TRBJ1-1
V gene: TRBV19
CDR3 DNA: TGTGCCAGTAGTATGTGGGGCAGTGAAGCTTTCTTT
CDR3 protein: CASSMWGSEAFF

D gene: -
CDR3 length: 15
clone size: -
J gene: TRBJ2-3
V gene: TRBV1
CDR3 DNA: TGCACCAGCAGCCAATACGGACAGGGGATACGTACGCAGTATTTT
CDR3 protein: CTSSQYGQGIRTQYF

D gene: -
CDR3 length: 16
clone size: -
J gene: TRBJ2-7
V gene: TRBV7-9
CDR3 DNA: TGTGCCAGCAGCCCACCTAATACAGGGACTTTCTACGAGCAGTACTTC
CDR3 protein: CASSPPNTGTFYEQYF

D gene: TRBD1
CDR3 length: 15
clone size: -
J gene: TRBJ2-2
V gene: TRBV19
CDR3 DNA: TGTGCCAGTAGTGTGACAGGGAGTAACACCGGGGAGCTGTTTTTT
CDR3 protein: CASSVTGSNTGELFF

D gene: -
CDR3 length: 14
clone size: -
J gene: TRBJ2-3
V gene: TRBV6-2/TRBV6-3
CDR3 DNA: TGTGCCAGCAGTAAGGGCCTGACCACAGATACGCAGTATTTT
CDR3 protein: CASSKGLTTDTQYF

D gene: TRBD2
CDR3 length: 17
clone size: -
J gene: TRBJ2-3
V gene: TRBV11-2
CDR3 DNA: TGTGCCAGCAGCTTAGGTGGGAGCGGGGGGAAGTTTATTGCCCTGTATTTT
CDR3 protein: CASSLGGSGGKFIALYF

D gene: -
CDR3 length: 15
clone size: -
J gene: TRBJ2-5
V gene: TRBV4-1
CDR3 DNA: TGCGCCAGCAGCCAACGCCCCCCCGGGGGAGAGACCCAGTACTTC
CDR3 protein: CASSQRPPGGETQYF

D gene: -
CDR3 length: 15
clone size: -
J gene: TRBJ2-3
V gene: TRBV7-9
CDR3 DNA: TGTGCCAGCAGCTTACGAGGACAGCGCACAGATACGCAGTATTTT
CDR3 protein: CASSLRGQRTDTQYF

D gene: -
CDR3 length: 16
clone size: few
J gene: TRBJ1-3
V gene: TRBV3-1/TRBV3-2
CDR3 DNA: TGTGCCAGCAGCCAAGAGGTTGGATTCTCTGGAAACACCATATATTTT
CDR3 protein: CASSQEVGFSGNTIYF

D gene: -
CDR3 length: 14
clone size: -
J gene: TRBJ1-2
V gene: TRBV6-5
CDR3 DNA: TGTGCCAGCAGTTACGGGGGCAGGAGCTATGGCTACACCTTC
CDR3 protein: CASSYGGRSYGYTF

D gene: -
CDR3 length: 14
clone size: -
J gene: TRBJ1-3
V gene: TRBV18
CDR3 DNA: TGTGCCAGCTCACCACCGGCCCAGGAGGTCCCCATATATTTT
CDR3 protein: CASSPPAQEVPIYF

D gene: -
CDR3 length: 15
clone size: -
J gene: TRBJ1-3
V gene: TRBV4-3
CDR3 DNA: TGCGCCAGCAGCCAAGATAGGAGCTCTGGAAACACCATATATTTT
CDR3 protein: CASSQDRSSGNTIYF

D gene: -
CDR3 length: 15
clone size: -
J gene: TRBJ1-5
V gene: TRBV6-5
CDR3 DNA: TGTGCCAGCAGTTCAGCGGGGGATTTTAGGCAGCCCCAGCATTTT
CDR3 protein: CASSSAGDFRQPQHF

D gene: -
CDR3 length: 14
clone size: many
J gene: TRBJ2-2
V gene: TRBV10-3
CDR3 DNA: TGTGCCATCAGTGAGTCCAGCCCCCGAGGGGGGCTGTTTTTT
CDR3 protein: CAISESSPRGGLFF

D gene: -
CDR3 length: 12
clone size: few
J gene: TRBJ2-3
V gene: TRBV27
CDR3 DNA: TGTGCCAGCAGTGGGTTGACAGATACGCAGTATTTT
CDR3 protein: CASSGLTDTQYF

D gene: -
CDR3 length: 14
clone size: -
J gene: TRBJ2-1
V gene: TRBV7-3
CDR3 DNA: TGTGCCAGCAGCTTAGGCGGGACCTACAATGAGCAGTTCTTC
CDR3 protein: CASSLGGTYNEQFF

D gene: TRBD2
CDR3 length: 12
clone size: -
J gene: TRBJ2-1
V gene: TRBV12-3/TRBV12-4
CDR3 DNA: TGTGCCAGCAGGCTAGCGGGGTCTGAGCAGTTCTTC
CDR3 protein: CASRLAGSEQFF

D gene: -
CDR3 length: 15
clone size: -
J gene: TRBJ2-7
V gene: TRBV5-5
CDR3 DNA: TGTGCCAGCAGCTTGGGGGCGGCTCTCCCCTACGAGCAGTACTTC
CDR3 protein: CASSLGAALPYEQYF

D gene: -
CDR3 length: 12
clone size: -
J gene: TRBJ2-5
V gene: TRBV11-1
CDR3 DNA: TGTGCCAGCAGCTTACAGGGGGAGACCCAGTACTTC
CDR3 protein: CASSLQGETQYF

D gene: TRBD1
CDR3 length: 13
clone size: -
J gene: TRBJ1-2
V gene: TRBV9
CDR3 DNA: TGTGCCAGCAGCATTACAGGGGCCGCCAGCTACACCTTC
CDR3 protein: CASSITGAASYTF

D gene: -
CDR3 length: 14
clone size: -
J gene: TRBJ1-2
V gene: TRBV19
CDR3 DNA: TGTGCCAGTAGCGCTTCAGGGCACGGCTATGGCTACACCTTC
CDR3 protein: CASSASGHGYGYTF

D gene: -
CDR3 length: 16
clone size: few
J gene: TRBJ2-1
V gene: TRBV2
CDR3 DNA: TGTGCCAGCACTTCGACCGGAGGGGGCCCCTACAATGAGCAGTTCTTC
CDR3 protein: CASTSTGGGPYNEQFF

D gene: -
CDR3 length: 11
clone size: -
J gene: TRBJ2-7
V gene: TRBV20-1
CDR3 DNA: TGCAGTGCTCGACAGGCCTACGAGCAGTACTTC
CDR3 protein: CSARQAYEQYF

D gene: TRBD1
CDR3 length: 14
clone size: -
J gene: TRBJ1-5
V gene: TRBV7-8
CDR3 DNA: TGTGCCAGCAGACCGGGGACAGGGCAACAGCCCCAGCATTTT
CDR3 protein: CASRPGTGQQPQHF

D gene: TRBD1
CDR3 length: 14
clone size: -
J gene: TRBJ1-6
V gene: TRBV29-1
CDR3 DNA: TGCAGCGTTGAGGGACAGGGTCCGAATTCACCCCTCCACTTT
CDR3 protein: CSVEGQGPNSPLHF

D gene: -
CDR3 length: 13
clone size: -
J gene: TRBJ1-2
V gene: TRBV12-3/TRBV12-4
CDR3 DNA: TGTGCCAGCAGTCCTAGATCTATCCTGGGCTACACCTTC
CDR3 protein: CASSPRSILGYTF

D gene: -
CDR3 length: 14
clone size: -
J gene: TRBJ1-6
V gene: TRBV2
CDR3 DNA: TGTGCCAGCAGTGAAGGACCGGTTAATTCACCCCTCCACTTT
CDR3 protein: CASSEGPVNSPLHF

D gene: -
CDR3 length: 12
clone size: -
J gene: TRBJ2-2
V gene: TRBV19
CDR3 DNA: TGTGCCAGTAGTATCAACACCGGGGAGCTGTTTTTT
CDR3 protein: CASSINTGELFF

D gene: -
CDR3 length: 14
clone size: -
J gene: TRBJ2-7
V gene: TRBV27
CDR3 DNA: TGTGCCAGCAGTTTCTTACAGGGAAGGGACGAGCAGTACTTC
CDR3 protein: CASSFLQGRDEQYF

D gene: -
CDR3 length: 13
clone size: -
J gene: TRBJ2-1
V gene: TRBV5-1
CDR3 DNA: TGCGCCAGCAGCTTGGAGCCCCACAATGAGCAGTTCTTC
CDR3 protein: CASSLEPHNEQFF

D gene: -
CDR3 length: 15
clone size: -
J gene: TRBJ1-1
V gene: TRBV5-1
CDR3 DNA: TGCGCCAGCAGGGAAGAGGGGAGCTGGAACACTGAAGCTTTCTTT
CDR3 protein: CASREEGSWNTEAFF

D gene: -
CDR3 length: 17
clone size: -
J gene: TRBJ1-2
V gene: TRBV7-2
CDR3 DNA: TGTGCCAGCAGCTTAGACAGCAGGGGCAACTCGAGGGGGGGCTACACCTTC
CDR3 protein: CASSLDSRGNSRGGYTF

D gene: -
CDR3 length: 13
clone size: -
J gene: TRBJ2-1
V gene: TRBV7-2
CDR3 DNA: TGTGCCAGCAGCTTAAAGGGGGGGGTTCGGCAGTTCTTC
CDR3 protein: CASSLKGGVRQFF

D gene: -
CDR3 length: 12
clone size: many
J gene: TRBJ1-1
V gene: TRBV6-2/TRBV6-3
CDR3 DNA: TGTGCCAGCAGTTACCCAACGACTGAAGCTTTCTTT
CDR3 protein: CASSYPTTEAFF

D gene: -
CDR3 length: 14
clone size: -
J gene: TRBJ2-2
V gene: TRBV27
CDR3 DNA: TGTGCCAGCAGTTTTCTGACCGTCGGCCGGGAGCTGTTTTTT
CDR3 protein: CASSFLTVGRELFF

D gene: -
CDR3 length: 12
clone size: -
J gene: TRBJ1-2
V gene: TRBV28
CDR3 DNA: TGTGCCAGCGGCCCGGGGGCTTGGGGCTACACCTTC
CDR3 protein: CASGPGAWGYTF

D gene: -
CDR3 length: 14
clone size: -
J gene: TRBJ1-1
V gene: TRBV30
CDR3 DNA: TGTGCCTGGAGTGGAGACAGGATGAACACTGAAGCTTTCTTT
CDR3 protein: CAWSGDRMNTEAFF

D gene: TRBD1
CDR3 length: 12
clone size: -
J gene: TRBJ1-2
V gene: TRBV29-1
CDR3 DNA: TGCAGCGTTTGGGACAGGGAATATGGCTACACCTTC
CDR3 protein: CSVWDREYGYTF

D gene: -
CDR3 length: 13
clone size: -
J gene: TRBJ2-5
V gene: TRBV7-9
CDR3 DNA: TGTGCCAGCAGCTTTGAACTGGGAGAGACCCAGTACTTC
CDR3 protein: CASSFELGETQYF